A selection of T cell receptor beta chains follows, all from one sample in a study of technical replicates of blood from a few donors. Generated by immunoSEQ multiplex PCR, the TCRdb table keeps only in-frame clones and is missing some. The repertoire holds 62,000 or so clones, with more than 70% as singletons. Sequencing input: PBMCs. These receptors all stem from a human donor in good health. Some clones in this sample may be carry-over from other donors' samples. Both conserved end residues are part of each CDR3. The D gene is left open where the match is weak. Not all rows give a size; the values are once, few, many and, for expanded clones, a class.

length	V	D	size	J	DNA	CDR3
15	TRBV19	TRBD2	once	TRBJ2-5	TGTGCCAGTAGTAGGGGACTAGCGGGAGGAGAGACCCAGTACTTC	CASSRGLAGGETQYF
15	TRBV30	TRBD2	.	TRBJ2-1	TGTGCCTGGAGGGGAGCGGGGAGCTCCTACAATGAGCAGTTCTTC	CAWRGAGSSYNEQFF
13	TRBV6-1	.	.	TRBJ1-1	TGTGCCTTGAGGGAGGAATTTGACACTGAAGCTTTCTTT	CALREEFDTEAFF
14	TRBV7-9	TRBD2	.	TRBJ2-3	TGTGCCAGCAGCTTTCTCTCGGCGGGGGGGACGCAGTATTTT	CASSFLSAGGTQYF
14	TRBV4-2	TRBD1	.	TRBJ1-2	TGTGCCAGCAGCCCCGGACAGGCAAGCTATGGCTACACCTTC	CASSPGQASYGYTF
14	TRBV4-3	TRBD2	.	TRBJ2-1	TGCGCCAGCAGCCGACTAGCGGGAGTCAATGAGCAGTTCTTC	CASSRLAGVNEQFF
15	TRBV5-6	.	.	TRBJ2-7	TGTGCCAGCAGCTTGGCCGCCCTTCCGAGCCGTGAGCAGTACTTC	CASSLAALPSREQYF
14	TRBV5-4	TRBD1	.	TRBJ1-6	TGTGCCAGCAGCACCAGACAGGGAGAATCACCCCTCCACTTT	CASSTRQGESPLHF
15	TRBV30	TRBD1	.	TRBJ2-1	TGTGCCTGGAGTGTACTCAGGGGGCTGATCAATGAGCAGTTCTTC	CAWSVLRGLINEQFF
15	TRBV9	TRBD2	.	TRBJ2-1	TGTGCCAGCAGCGCACTAGCGGGGGCCTACAATGAGCAGTTCTTC	CASSALAGAYNEQFF
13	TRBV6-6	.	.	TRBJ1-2	TGTGCCAGCAGTTACCCGGTCGGCTATGGCTACACCTTC	CASSYPVGYGYTF
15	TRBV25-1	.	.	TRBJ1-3	TGTGCCAGCTTAGAAGAGATACTCTCTGGAAACACCATATATTTT	CASLEEILSGNTIYF
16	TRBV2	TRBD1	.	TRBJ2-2	TGTGCCAGCAGTGGGCGACAGGGGTCGAACACCGGGGAGCTGTTTTTT	CASSGRQGSNTGELFF
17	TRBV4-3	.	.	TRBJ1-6	TGCGCCAGCAGCCAAGATTCGGGGTCTCTGTATAATTCACCCCTCCACTTT	CASSQDSGSLYNSPLHF
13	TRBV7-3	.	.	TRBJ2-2	TGTGCCAGCAGCCGGAGGGGACCCGGGGAGCTGTTTTTT	CASSRRGPGELFF
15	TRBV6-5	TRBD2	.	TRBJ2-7	TGTGCCAGCAGTTACTCAAGCGGGAGGGCAAACGAGCAGTACTTC	CASSYSSGRANEQYF
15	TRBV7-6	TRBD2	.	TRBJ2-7	TGTGCCAGCAGCGAAGGGTCGGCGGGGGTCAACGAGCAGTACTTC	CASSEGSAGVNEQYF
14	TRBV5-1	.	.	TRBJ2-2	TGCGCCAGCAGCTTGGAGGCTAGCGCCGGGGAGCTGTTTTTT	CASSLEASAGELFF
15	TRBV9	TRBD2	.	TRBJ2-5	TGTGCCAGCAGCGAACATTCCGGGGGGAAAGAGACCCAGTACTTC	CASSEHSGGKETQYF
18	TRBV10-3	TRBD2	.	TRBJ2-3	TGTGCCATCAGTGAGTCGTCGGGACTAGCGGGGGGCACGAATACGCAGTATTTT	CAISESSGLAGGTNTQYF
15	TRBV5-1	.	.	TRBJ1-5	TGCGCCAGCAGCTTGGGAGGGATGGGCAATCAGCCCCAGCATTTT	CASSLGGMGNQPQHF
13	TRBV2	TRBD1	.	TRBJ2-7	TGTGCCAGCGGGACAGCCATGGCCTACGAGCAGTACTTC	CASGTAMAYEQYF
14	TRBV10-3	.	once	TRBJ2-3	TGTGCCATCAGTGTTCGGGAAGGCACAGATACGCAGTATTTT	CAISVREGTDTQYF
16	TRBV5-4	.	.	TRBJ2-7	TGTGCCAGCAGCACCAGGGGCCTGGGGAGGGAATGGGAGCAGTACTTC	CASSTRGLGREWEQYF
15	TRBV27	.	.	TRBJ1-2	TGTGCCAGCAGCATACAGGGTCGACCTAACTATGGCTACACCTTC	CASSIQGRPNYGYTF
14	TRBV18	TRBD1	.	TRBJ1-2	TGTGCCAGCTCACCGGGACAGAAAGATTATGGCTACACCTTC	CASSPGQKDYGYTF
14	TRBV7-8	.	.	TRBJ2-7	TGTGCCAGCAGCTTAGGTGGCCTAGGGGGCGAGCAGTACTTC	CASSLGGLGGEQYF
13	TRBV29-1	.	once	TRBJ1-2	TGCAGCGTTCTAATGTCGGGGGGCCTTGGCTACACCTTC	CSVLMSGGLGYTF
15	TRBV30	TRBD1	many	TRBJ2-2	TGTGCCTGGAGGGGACAGGGGGCAGACACCGGGGAGCTGTTTTTT	CAWRGQGADTGELFF
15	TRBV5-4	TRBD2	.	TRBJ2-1	TGTGCCAGCAGCTGGGCACGCGGGAGGGGCAATGAGCAGTTCTTC	CASSWARGRGNEQFF
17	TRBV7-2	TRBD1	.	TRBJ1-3	TGTGCCAGCAGCTTAGTATCCGGGCGACAGGGCTCGGCCACCATATATTTT	CASSLVSGRQGSATIYF
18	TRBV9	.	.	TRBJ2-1	TGTGCCAGCAGCGTAGAAAATAGCCGGCAGAGGTCCTACAATGAGCAGTTCTTC	CASSVENSRQRSYNEQFF
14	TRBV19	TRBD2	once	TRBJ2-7	TGTGCCAGTAGCCTAATAGCGGGAGGTTTGGAGCAGTACTTC	CASSLIAGGLEQYF
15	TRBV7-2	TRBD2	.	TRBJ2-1	TGTGCCAGCAGCCAAAGCGGGGGGGCCTTAGGGGGCCAGTTCTTC	CASSQSGGALGGQFF
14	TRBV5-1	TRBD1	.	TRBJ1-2	TGCGCCAGCAGCTTTGTGCAGGGGGCGAATGGCTACACCTTC	CASSFVQGANGYTF
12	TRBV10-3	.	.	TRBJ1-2	TGTGCCATCAGTGGAGGGAACTATGGCTACACCTTC	CAISGGNYGYTF
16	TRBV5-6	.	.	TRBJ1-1	TGTGCCAGCAGCCGTAGAACGGAACGGGAGAACACTGAAGCTTTCTTT	CASSRRTERENTEAFF
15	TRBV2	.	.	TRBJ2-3	TGTGCCAGCAGTGATAACTCTCTGGGAGAGGATACGCAGTATTTT	CASSDNSLGEDTQYF
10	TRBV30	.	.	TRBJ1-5	TGTGCCCGGGAGGTCAATCTTGGGCATTTT	CAREVNLGHF
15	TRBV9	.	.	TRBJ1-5	TGTGCCAGCAGCGTAGAAGCCGACAGGCGTCAGCCCCAGCATTTT	CASSVEADRRQPQHF
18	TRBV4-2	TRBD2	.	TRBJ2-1	TGTGCCAGCAGCCAAGATTTCCTCAGGACTAGCGGTTACAATGAGCAGTTCTTC	CASSQDFLRTSGYNEQFF
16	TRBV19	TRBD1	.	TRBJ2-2	TGTGCCAGTAGCGGACCGGGACAGGTTCCTACCGGGGAGCTGTTTTTT	CASSGPGQVPTGELFF
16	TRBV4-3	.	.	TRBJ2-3	TGCGCCAGCAGCCAAGGGGTCGCGGGGAGCACAGATACGCAGTATTTT	CASSQGVAGSTDTQYF
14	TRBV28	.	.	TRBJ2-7	TGTGCCAGCAGTTTACCGGGACTCCTCTACGAGCAGTACTTC	CASSLPGLLYEQYF
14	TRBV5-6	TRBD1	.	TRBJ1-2	TGTGCCAGCAGCTTTAGAGGGGGCGACTATGGCTACACCTTC	CASSFRGGDYGYTF
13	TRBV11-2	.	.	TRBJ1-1	TGTGCCAGCAGTCGAACTCAGAACACTGAAGCTTTCTTT	CASSRTQNTEAFF
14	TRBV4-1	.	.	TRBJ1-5	TGCGCCAGCAGCTCGGGGATGCTCAATCAGCCCCAGCATTTT	CASSSGMLNQPQHF
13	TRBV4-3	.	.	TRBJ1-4	TGCGCCAGCAGCCAGACGGCGGGTGAAAAACTGTTTTTT	CASSQTAGEKLFF
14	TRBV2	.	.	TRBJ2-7	TGTGCCAGCAGTGATCCCGGGATAATCTACGAGCAGTACTTC	CASSDPGIIYEQYF
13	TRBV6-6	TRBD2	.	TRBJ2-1	TGTGCCAGCATGCGGGCGGGAGTAGATGAGCAGTTCTTC	CASMRAGVDEQFF
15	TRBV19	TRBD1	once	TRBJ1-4	TGTGCCAGTAGTCCAGGGGACAGGGACGGTGAAAAACTGTTTTTT	CASSPGDRDGEKLFF
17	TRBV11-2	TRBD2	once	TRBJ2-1	TGTGCCAGCAGCTTAGATCGGGGAGCGGGAGGGTACAATGAGCAGTTCTTC	CASSLDRGAGGYNEQFF
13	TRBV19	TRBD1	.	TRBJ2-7	TGTGCCAGTAGTAGGGACAGGGATCCGGAGCAGTACTTC	CASSRDRDPEQYF
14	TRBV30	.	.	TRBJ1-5	TGTGCCTGGAGTGTTACAGGGATGCGTCAGCCCCAGCATTTT	CAWSVTGMRQPQHF
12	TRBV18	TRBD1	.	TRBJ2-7	TGTGCCAGCTCACGGGACAGCTACGAGCAGTACTTC	CASSRDSYEQYF
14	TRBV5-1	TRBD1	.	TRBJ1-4	TGCGCCAGCAGCTTGACCTCAGGGGGGGAAAAACTGTTTTTT	CASSLTSGGEKLFF
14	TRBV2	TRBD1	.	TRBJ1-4	TGTGCCAGCAGGTCTTGGGACAGCGCTGAAAAACTGTTTTTT	CASRSWDSAEKLFF
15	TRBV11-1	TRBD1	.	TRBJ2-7	TGTGCCACCCAATTGGACGAGGGACAGACCTACGAGCAGTACTTC	CATQLDEGQTYEQYF
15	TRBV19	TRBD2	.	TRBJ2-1	TGTGCCAGTAGTCGCCGGGGCGGGAGGGACAATGAGCAGTTCTTC	CASSRRGGRDNEQFF
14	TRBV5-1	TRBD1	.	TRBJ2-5	TGCGCCAGCAGCGGAGGACAGGGGGACGAGACCCAGTACTTC	CASSGGQGDETQYF